What follows are 15 T cell receptor beta chains derived from one specimen sequenced in a study of shared clonotypes between healthy human individuals. Generated by immunoSEQ multiplex PCR, the TCRdb table keeps only in-frame clones and is missing some. This sample has about 2.3 million clones, with around 90% found just once. Sequencing used naive CD4+ T cells from PBMCs. Subset: CD45RA+ positively selected. The receptor source for this set is a man in his late teens or twenties in good health. Some clones in this sample may be carry-over from other donors' samples.

CDR3 sequence: CASRRGWGYTF. The CDR3 coding sequence is TGTGCCAGCCGCCGGGGTTGGGGCTACACCTTC. V and J are TRBV28 and TRBJ1-2; the D is unclear. With 8 bases removed from V and 8 bases from J, the gap between germline ends came to 12 bases. CDR1 and CDR2 (germline): MDHEN, SYDVKM. The CDR3 length is 11 residues.

This clone was seen once. The V call is TRBV9, the J call TRBJ1-3; weak D call: TRBD1 (6 bases). This CDR3 has 16 amino acids. Germline lookup yields CDR1 SGDLS and CDR2 YYNGEE. The V gene lost 5 bases and the J gene lost 0 bases, with 15 bases spanning the gap. The CDR3 coding sequence is TGTGCCAGCAGTATACAGGGTGCGATCTCTGGAAACACCATATATTTT. As protein: CASSIQGAISGNTIYF.

The V call is TRBV7-9, the J call TRBJ1-6, with 8 bases that match TRBD1. CDR3 length: 15 amino acids. The germline V gene encodes CDR1 SEHNR and CDR2 FQNEAQ (reference sequence). Trimming cost V 5 bases and J 7 bases; bases outside gene matches: 7. DNA of the CDR3: TGTGCCAGCAGCACCGGACAGGGTGGGAATTCACCCCTCCACTTT. This codes for CASSTGQGGNSPLHF. The variable domain in full, with the rest retrieved from reference TRBV7-9 and TRBJ1-6, is DTGVSQNPRHKITKRGQNVTFRCDPISEHNRLYWYRQTLGQGPEFLTYFQNEAQLEKSRLLSDRFSAERPKGSFSTLEIQRTEQGDSAMYLCASSTGQGGNSPLHFGNGTRLTVT.

This chain uses TRBV9 with TRBJ2-2, with 7 bases lining up with TRBD2. Germline loops: CDR1 SGDLS, CDR2 YYNGEE. V shed 0 bases, J shed 2 bases, and the junction held 7 bases outside the gene matches. CDR3 size: 17 residues. CDR3 residues: CASSVEGAGLNTGELFF. The CDR3 nucleotides read TGTGCCAGCAGCGTAGAAGGAGCGGGACTAAACACCGGGGAGCTGTTTTTT.

The chain couples TRBV9 to TRBJ2-2; 8 bases are shared with TRBD2. The V and J ends lost 8 bases and 3 bases, in that order; junction bases with no gene match: 6. Germline V lookup: CDR1 SGDLS, CDR2 YYNGEE. The length of the CDR3 is 14 residues. The CDR3 region is CASREGPYTGELFF. The CDR3 region has the DNA TGTGCCAGTCGGGAGGGCCCTTACACCGGGGAGCTGTTTTTT.

The chain recombines TRBV28 with TRBJ2-7, with D perhaps TRBD1 (6 bases). The CDR3 is made up of 15 amino acids. The V end was cut by 7 bases, the J end by 7 bases, with 23 bases between. The V gene's germline CDR1 is MDHEN and CDR2 SYDVKM. The CDR3 protein is CASNTPTGASGEQYF. The CDR3 bases are TGTGCCAGCAATACCCCGACAGGTGCTTCGGGAGAGCAGTACTTC.

The genes are TRBV28 and TRBJ1-4; 8 positions agree with TRBD1. V lost 5 bases and J lost 3; bases outside the gene matches: 5. Germline lookup yields CDR1 MDHEN and CDR2 SYDVKM. CDR3 length: 15 amino acids. The CDR3 nucleotides are TGTGCCAGCAGTATCCAGGGGGCCCCTAATGAAAAACTGTTTTTT. Protein sequence: CASSIQGAPNEKLFF.

The chain combines TRBV11-2 with TRBJ2-5; TRBD2 matches at 9 bases. V gave up 2 bases and J gave up 2 bases; unmatched junction bases: 6. Per the germline V gene, CDR1 is SGHAT and CDR2 is FQNNGV. This CDR3 is 16 amino acids long. CDR3 in amino acids: CASSLRLAGAQETQYF. CDR3 nucleotide sequence: TGTGCCAGCAGCTTAAGGTTAGCGGGAGCTCAAGAGACCCAGTACTTC.

This chain uses TRBV11-2 with TRBJ2-1, with D possibly being TRBD1 or TRBD2 (5 bases each). This CDR3 is built from 13 residues. From germline, CDR1 is SGHAT and CDR2 FQNNGV. The V gene lost 0 bases and the J gene lost 9 bases, with 9 bases spanning the gap. In nucleotides, the CDR3 is TGTGCCAGCAGCTTAGAAGGTGGGGGTGAGCAGTTCTTC. Translated, it gives CASSLEGGGEQFF. Variable domain in full (rest from reference TRBV11-2 and TRBJ2-1): EAGVAQSPRYKIIEKRQSVAFWCNPISGHATLYWYQQILGQGPKLLIQFQNNGVVDDSQLPKDRFSAERLKGVDSTLKIQPAKLEDSAVYLCASSLEGGGEQFFGPGTRLTVL.

V is TRBV19 and J is TRBJ2-1, with D uncertain. V lost 4 bases to trimming and J lost 8 bases, with 18 bases between them. The CDR3 is 15 amino acids. From germline, CDR1 is LNHDA and CDR2 SQIVND (reference sequence). CDR3 bases: TGTGCCAGTAGTAATACCGATAGGGTGTGGGATGAGCAGTTCTTC. Its translation: CASSNTDRVWDEQFF.

The chain recombines TRBV5-1 with TRBJ1-3; TRBD1 aligns across 7 bases. V lost 0 bases and J lost 0; bases outside the gene matches: 9. The length of the CDR3 is 18 residues. Germline values: CDR1 SGHRS, CDR2 YFSETQ. DNA for the CDR3: TGCGCCAGCAGCTTGGTTACAGGGGCCTTATTCTCTGGAAACACCATATATTTT. Translated, it gives CASSLVTGALFSGNTIYF.

V gene TRBV6-5 combines with J gene TRBJ2-7, with 7 bases identical to TRBD1. CDR3 size: 14 residues. Germline V gene sequence: CDR1 MNHEY, CDR2 SVGAGI. Trimming cost V 4 bases and J 3 bases; bases outside gene matches: 6. The CDR3 DNA sequence: TGTGCCAGCAGTTCCCGGGACAGAAACTACGAGCAGTACTTC. Its protein product is CASSSRDRNYEQYF.

The J gene is TRBJ2-1, the V gene TRBV28, with TRBD2 matching 9 bases. This CDR3 region has 16 residues. CDR1 MDHEN and CDR2 SYDVKM come from the germline V gene. Trimming cost V 6 bases and J 1 base; bases outside gene matches: 7. The CDR3: CASRLIAGGSYNEQFF. The CDR3 nucleotides are TGTGCCAGCAGGCTGATTGCGGGAGGGTCCTACAATGAGCAGTTCTTC.

Note on this clone: The sample contains more than one DNA sequence encoding this CDR3. This chain joins TRBV6-5 and TRBJ1-2, with D unresolved. Trimming cost V 0 bases and J 0 bases, with 8 bases left between them. Looked up from germline, CDR1 is MNHEY and CDR2 is SVGAGI. The CDR3 is 15 residues long. As DNA, the CDR3 is TGTGCCAGCAGTTACTCGGGCTCAGCTAACTATGGCTACACCTTC. Amino acid sequence: CASSYSGSANYGYTF.

About this clone: The same CDR3 can be traced to other DNA sequences in this sample. The chain uses TRBV28 and TRBJ1-1; D possibly corresponds to TRBD1 (6 bases). The CDR3 sequence is 12 residues long. CDR1 MDHEN and CDR2 SYDVKM come from the germline V gene. Trimming took off 6 bases at V and 5 bases at J, with 10 bases between the two ends. The CDR3 DNA reads TGTGCCAGCAGAACAGGGTGGACTGAAGCTTTCTTT. Its translation is CASRTGWTEAFF.